This T cell receptor beta chain came from a study of OX40 agonist ivuxolimab in advanced cancers. Study-level background: At 82.7% male, the cohort had a mean age of 60 years, ranging from about 20 to 79.

A word on this clone: What it recognizes is unknown.

It was autoimmune disease history or systemic immunosuppression that excluded patients. CDR3 length equals 15 residues. V was pared by 2 bases and J by 6 bases, with 7 bases of the junction left unmatched. Germline CDR1 GTSNPN, CDR2 SVGIG (reference sequence). Findings and limits, study-wide: CD4+ and CD8+ T cells in blood underwent clonal expansion by week 6 at 0.1 to 3.0 mg/kg.

Repertoires were generated with immunoSEQ multiplex PCR, while TCRdb's copy carries only in-frame clones and drops some. The sample carries about 89,000 clones, roughly 90% recorded once. This TCR was recovered from an adult with an advanced solid tumor such as melanoma, head and neck, liver or kidney cancer. Sequencing used CD4+ or CD8+ T cells sorted from blood, obtained in a trial of the OX40 agonist ivuxolimab. The V call is TRBV30, the J call TRBJ1-4; 9 bases are a match to TRBD1. The CDR3 DNA reads as TGTGCCTGGAGTTATTCCGGGACAGGGTATGAAAAACTGTTTTTT. It codes for CAWSYSGTGYEKLFF.